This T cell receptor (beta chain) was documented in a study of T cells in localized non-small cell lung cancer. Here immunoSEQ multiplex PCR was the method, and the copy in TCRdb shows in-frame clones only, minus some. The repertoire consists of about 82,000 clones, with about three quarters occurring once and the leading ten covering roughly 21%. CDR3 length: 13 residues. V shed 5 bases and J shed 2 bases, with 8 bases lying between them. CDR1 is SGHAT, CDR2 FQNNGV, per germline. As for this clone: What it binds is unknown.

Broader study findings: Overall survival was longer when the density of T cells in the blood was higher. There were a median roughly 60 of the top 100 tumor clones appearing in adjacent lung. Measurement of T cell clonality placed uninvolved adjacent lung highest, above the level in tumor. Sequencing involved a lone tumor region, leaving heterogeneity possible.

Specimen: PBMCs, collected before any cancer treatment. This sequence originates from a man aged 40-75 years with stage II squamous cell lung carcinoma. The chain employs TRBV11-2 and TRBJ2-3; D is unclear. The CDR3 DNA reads TGTGCCAGCAGCCTCGACACCACAGATACGCAGTATTTT. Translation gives CASSLDTTDTQYF.